A selection of T cell receptor beta chains follows, all from one sample in a study of cytotoxic CD8 clonotypes in ibrutinib-treated CLL. Some clones are missing from TCRdb's copy, which holds only in-frame ones; the method was immunoSEQ multiplex PCR. This sample carries approximately 32,000 clones, roughly three quarters of them seen once, and the ten largest clones take 25% to 30%. The specimen comprised PBMCs, sampled before ibrutinib treatment. These receptors originate from a human donor with chronic lymphocytic leukemia. CDR3s include the opening cysteine and the closing phenylalanine or tryptophan. The order of the fields is D gene, V gene, J gene, clone size, CDR3 length, CDR3 DNA, CDR3 protein. The D gene is left open where the match is weak. Only some rows state a clone size, as once, few, many or a class for expanded clones.

TRBD1	TRBV18	TRBJ2-1	-	13	TGTGCCAGCTCACGAGGACAGGTGGATGAGCAGTTCTTC	CASSRGQVDEQFF
-	TRBV6-5	TRBJ2-3	-	13	TGTGCCAGCAGTTTTAGACGCACAGATACGCAGTATTTT	CASSFRRTDTQYF
-	TRBV10-3	TRBJ2-7	-	13	TGTGCCATCAGTGAGCCTGCCACGGACGAGCAGTACTTC	CAISEPATDEQYF
-	TRBV5-8	TRBJ1-4	-	16	TGTGCCAGCAGCGAAGGACAGAGTGCAACTAATGAAAAACTGTTTTTT	CASSEGQSATNEKLFF
TRBD2	TRBV19	TRBJ2-1	-	14	TGTGCCAGTAGTAGCGGGGGGGTAGTCAATGAGCAGTTCTTC	CASSSGGVVNEQFF
-	TRBV14	TRBJ2-5	-	16	TGTGCCAGCAGCACCAGGGACAAGCCTTACCAAGAGACCCAGTACTTC	CASSTRDKPYQETQYF
-	TRBV27	TRBJ1-1	once	14	TGTGCCAGCAGTTTATCGAGGGGGGGCACTGAAGCTTTCTTT	CASSLSRGGTEAFF
-	TRBV15	TRBJ1-5	-	16	TGTGCCACCAGCAGAGATCAGGCGGTACACAATCAGCCCCAGCATTTT	CATSRDQAVHNQPQHF
TRBD2	TRBV11-3	TRBJ2-4	-	14	TGTGCCAGCAGCTTAGTCGGGCGGGAGGGCATTCAGTACTTC	CASSLVGREGIQYF
-	TRBV7-2	TRBJ2-7	once	12	TGTGCCAGCAGCTCTACCGTATACGAGCAGTACTTC	CASSSTVYEQYF
-	TRBV29-1	TRBJ2-5	-	13	TGCAGCGCAACCCGGACAGTTCAAGAGACCCAGTACTTC	CSATRTVQETQYF
-	TRBV5-6	TRBJ2-7	-	16	TGTGCCAGCAGCTTCTCGGGGCGGGCGTGGGCCTCCGAGCAGTACTTC	CASSFSGRAWASEQYF
-	TRBV11-2	TRBJ2-1	-	13	TGTGCCAGCAGCCTACGGCAGGGTGATGAGCAGTTCTTC	CASSLRQGDEQFF
-	TRBV5-4	TRBJ2-1	-	15	TGTGCCAGCAGCTTGGAAACAGGGGGGGACGATGAGCAGTTCTTC	CASSLETGGDDEQFF
-	TRBV30	TRBJ1-4	-	15	TGTGCCTGGAGCCATAGGGACACCTCTAATGAAAAACTGTTTTTT	CAWSHRDTSNEKLFF
-	TRBV15	TRBJ2-2	-	15	TGTGCCACCCGGGACTCCCGGGGTCCCACCGGGGAGCTGTTTTTT	CATRDSRGPTGELFF
-	TRBV11-3	TRBJ1-4	-	14	TGTGCCAGCACCTTGACAGGAGAGAATGAAAAACTGTTTTTT	CASTLTGENEKLFF
-	TRBV18	TRBJ2-7	-	12	TGTGCCAGCTCACCGTCCACCTACGAGCAGTACTTC	CASSPSTYEQYF
TRBD1	TRBV18	TRBJ1-5	-	14	TGTGCCAGCTCACTGGGACAGTACAATCAGCCCCAGCATTTT	CASSLGQYNQPQHF
-	TRBV11-3	TRBJ2-3	few	13	TGTGCCAGCAGCTTGTCCGCCACAGATACGCAGTATTTT	CASSLSATDTQYF
-	TRBV4-1	TRBJ1-4	-	15	TGCGCCAGCAGCCAACCCCAGGGAAGGAGTGAAAAACTGTTTTTT	CASSQPQGRSEKLFF
TRBD2	TRBV4-3	TRBJ2-2	few	17	TGCGCCAGCAGCAAACGGACTAGCGGGAGGGTGGCCGGGGAGCTGTTTTTT	CASSKRTSGRVAGELFF
TRBD2	TRBV4-1	TRBJ2-1	-	16	TGCGCCAGCAGCCTATTCGGGACTAGTGAGGCAAACGAGCAGTTCTTC	CASSLFGTSEANEQFF
TRBD2	TRBV7-7	TRBJ2-5	-	17	TGTGCTAGCAGCTTAAGTCCACCTAGCGGGAGGGGGGAGACCCAGTACTTC	CASSLSPPSGRGETQYF
-	TRBV21-1	TRBJ1-4	-	16	TGTGCCAGCAGCATCTGCGGGGGCGGAACTAATGAAAAACTGTTTTTT	CASSICGGGTNEKLFF
-	TRBV7-2	TRBJ1-3	few	13	TGTGCCAGCAGGCAGAGCTCTGGAAACACCATATATTTT	CASRQSSGNTIYF
-	TRBV7-6	TRBJ2-5	-	16	TGTGCCAGCAGCGCAGGATGGGGCGGGCAACAAGAGACCCAGTACTTC	CASSAGWGGQQETQYF
-	TRBV10-3	TRBJ2-7	few	14	TGTGCCATCAGTGAACAACAGGGAGTTTACGAGCAGTACTTC	CAISEQQGVYEQYF
TRBD2	TRBV2	TRBJ2-7	-	15	TGTGCCAGCAGTCTACTAGCGGGGGGGCGCTACGAGCAGTACTTC	CASSLLAGGRYEQYF
-	TRBV25-1	TRBJ1-1	-	17	TGTGCCAGCAGTGAGACACCGACCGGACGGATGAACACTGAAGCTTTCTTT	CASSETPTGRMNTEAFF
-	TRBV2	TRBJ1-5	-	16	TGTGCCAGCAGGAGTGGAGGCAGTCAAGGGAATCAGCCCCAGCATTTT	CASRSGGSQGNQPQHF
-	TRBV5-6	TRBJ1-1	-	15	TGTGCCAGCAGCTTGTACCGGGGGATGAACACTGAAGCTTTCTTT	CASSLYRGMNTEAFF
-	TRBV11-2	TRBJ1-1	-	13	TGTGCCAGCCAGATCCTACCGAACACTGAAGCTTTCTTT	CASQILPNTEAFF
-	TRBV7-9	TRBJ1-6	-	15	TGTGCCAGCAGCTTAGCGTCAGGATATAATTCACCCCTCCACTTT	CASSLASGYNSPLHF
TRBD1	TRBV7-2	TRBJ1-4	-	15	TGTGCCAGCAAGGACAGGGGGGGCCTTAATGAAAAACTGTTTTTT	CASKDRGGLNEKLFF
TRBD1	TRBV6-1	TRBJ2-7	-	15	TGTGCCAGCAGCCAAGACAGGGGACCAACCTACGAGCAGTACTTC	CASSQDRGPTYEQYF
TRBD1	TRBV18	TRBJ2-2	-	16	TGTGCCAGCTCACCTAGACAGGGGGCCGGTACCGGGGAGCTGTTTTTT	CASSPRQGAGTGELFF
-	TRBV5-1	TRBJ1-1	-	18	TGCGCCAGCAGCTTGGGACAGCCAGTCTATTATCCTAACACTGAAGCTTTCTTT	CASSLGQPVYYPNTEAFF
TRBD1	TRBV27	TRBJ2-1	-	16	TGTGCCAGCAGGGGATCGGACAGGGTTTTGGACAATGAGCAGTTCTTC	CASRGSDRVLDNEQFF
TRBD1	TRBV5-8	TRBJ2-1	-	15	TGTGCCAGCAGCTTAGACAGGGGGTACAACAATGAGCAGTTCTTC	CASSLDRGYNNEQFF